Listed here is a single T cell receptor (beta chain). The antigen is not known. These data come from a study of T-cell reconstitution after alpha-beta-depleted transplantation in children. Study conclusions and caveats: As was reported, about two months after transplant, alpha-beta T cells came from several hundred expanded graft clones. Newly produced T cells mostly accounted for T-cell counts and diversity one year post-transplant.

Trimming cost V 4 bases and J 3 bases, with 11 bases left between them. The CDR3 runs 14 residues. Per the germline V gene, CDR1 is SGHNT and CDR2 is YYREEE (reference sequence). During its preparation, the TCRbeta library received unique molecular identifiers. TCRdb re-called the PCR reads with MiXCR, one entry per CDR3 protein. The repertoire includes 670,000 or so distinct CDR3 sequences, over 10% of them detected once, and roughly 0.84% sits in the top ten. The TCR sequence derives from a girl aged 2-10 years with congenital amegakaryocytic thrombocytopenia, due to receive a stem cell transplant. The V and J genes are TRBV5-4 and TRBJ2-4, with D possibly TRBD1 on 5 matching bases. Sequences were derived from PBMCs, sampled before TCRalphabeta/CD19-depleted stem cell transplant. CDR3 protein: CASSAGLLKNIQYF. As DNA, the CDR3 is TGTGCCAGCAGCGCAGGGCTCCTCAAAAACATTCAGTACTTC.